This T cell receptor beta chain originates from a study of blood T cell repertoires in COVID-19. Study context: Material from acute and convalescent COVID-19 was sourced from the United States, Italy and Spain. PBMCs, B-cell-depleted T cells, or T cells provided the cDNA or gDNA that made up the material.

The V and J ends lost 3 bases and 3 bases, in that order; junction bases with no gene match: 4. Germline V gene lookup returns CDR1 LGHNA and CDR2 YNFKEQ. The CDR3 loop spans 15 amino acids. Study processing details: Nucleated cell counts were estimated from reference gene primer amplification. Data came from immunoSEQ multiplex PCR; TCRdb stores just in-frame clones and leaves some out. V and J calls and clone size are copied from that table; D and trimming were computed from the DNA. The sample contains under 250,000 clones, roughly 90% of which appear only once. The rearrangement uses TRBV4-2 and TRBJ1-5, with 8 positions matching TRBD1. This sequence originates from a man in his 60s with acute or convalescent COVID-19. The sample was peripheral blood. CDR3 sequence reads: CASSQLGQANQPQHF. The CDR3 DNA follows: TGTGCCAGCAGCCAGCTGGGACAGGCCAATCAGCCCCAGCATTTT.